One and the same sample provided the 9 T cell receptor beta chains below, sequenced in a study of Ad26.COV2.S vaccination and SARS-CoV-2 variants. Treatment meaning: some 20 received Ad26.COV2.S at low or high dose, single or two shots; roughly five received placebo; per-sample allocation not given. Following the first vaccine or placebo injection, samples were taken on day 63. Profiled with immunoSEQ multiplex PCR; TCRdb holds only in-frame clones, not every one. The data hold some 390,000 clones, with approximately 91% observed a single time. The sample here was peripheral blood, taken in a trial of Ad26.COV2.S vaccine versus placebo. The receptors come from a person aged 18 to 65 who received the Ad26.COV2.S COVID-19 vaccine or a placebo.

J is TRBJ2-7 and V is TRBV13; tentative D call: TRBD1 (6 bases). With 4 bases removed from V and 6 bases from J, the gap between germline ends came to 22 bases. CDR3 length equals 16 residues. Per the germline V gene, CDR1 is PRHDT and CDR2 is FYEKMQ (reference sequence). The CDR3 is CASSSRGGSLGIEQYF. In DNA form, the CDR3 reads TGTGCCAGCAGCTCCCGTGGGGGCTCCCTAGGGATCGAGCAGTACTTC.

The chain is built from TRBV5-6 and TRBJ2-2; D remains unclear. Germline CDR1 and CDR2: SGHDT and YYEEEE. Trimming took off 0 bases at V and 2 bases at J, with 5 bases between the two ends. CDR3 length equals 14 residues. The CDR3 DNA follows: TGTGCCAGCAGCTTGGACAGTAACACCGGGGAGCTGTTTTTT. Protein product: CASSLDSNTGELFF. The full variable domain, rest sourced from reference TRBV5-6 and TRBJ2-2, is DAGVTQSPTHLIKTRGQQVTLRCSPKSGHDTVSWYQQALGQGPQFIFQYYEEEERQRGNFPDRFSGHQFPNYSSELNVNALLLGDSALYLCASSLDSNTGELFFGEGSRLTVL.

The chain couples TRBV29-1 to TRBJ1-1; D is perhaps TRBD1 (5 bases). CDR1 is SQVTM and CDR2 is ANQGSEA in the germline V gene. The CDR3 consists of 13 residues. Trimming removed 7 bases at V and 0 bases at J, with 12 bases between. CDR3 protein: CSAEGLLNTEAFF. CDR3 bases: TGCAGCGCGGAGGGACTCCTGAACACTGAAGCTTTCTTT.

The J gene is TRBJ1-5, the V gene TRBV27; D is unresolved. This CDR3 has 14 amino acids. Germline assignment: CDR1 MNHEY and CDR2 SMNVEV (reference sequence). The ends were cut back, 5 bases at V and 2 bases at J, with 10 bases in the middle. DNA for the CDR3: TGTGCCAGCAGTCCCTTCGTTGGCAATCAGCCCCAGCATTTT. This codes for CASSPFVGNQPQHF.

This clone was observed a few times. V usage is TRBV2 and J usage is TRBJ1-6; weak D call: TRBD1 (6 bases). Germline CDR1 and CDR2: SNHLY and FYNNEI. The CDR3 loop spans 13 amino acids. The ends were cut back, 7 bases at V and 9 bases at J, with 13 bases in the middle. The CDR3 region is CASILRGSSPLHF. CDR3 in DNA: TGTGCCAGCATCCTCAGGGGTTCTTCACCCCTCCACTTT.

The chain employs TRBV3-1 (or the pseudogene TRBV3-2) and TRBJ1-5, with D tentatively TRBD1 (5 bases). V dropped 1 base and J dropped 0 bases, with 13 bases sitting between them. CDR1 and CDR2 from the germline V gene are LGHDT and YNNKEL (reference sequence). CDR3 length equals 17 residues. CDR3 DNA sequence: TGTGCCAGCAGCCAAGGAATTAGGGGCTATAGCAATCAGCCCCAGCATTTT. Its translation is CASSQGIRGYSNQPQHF.

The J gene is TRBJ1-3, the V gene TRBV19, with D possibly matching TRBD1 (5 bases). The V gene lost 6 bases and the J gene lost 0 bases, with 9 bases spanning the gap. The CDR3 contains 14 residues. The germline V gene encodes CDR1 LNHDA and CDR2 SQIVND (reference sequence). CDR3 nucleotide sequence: TGTGCCAGTAGGGTTGGGGGCTCTGGAAACACCATATATTTT. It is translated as CASRVGGSGNTIYF.

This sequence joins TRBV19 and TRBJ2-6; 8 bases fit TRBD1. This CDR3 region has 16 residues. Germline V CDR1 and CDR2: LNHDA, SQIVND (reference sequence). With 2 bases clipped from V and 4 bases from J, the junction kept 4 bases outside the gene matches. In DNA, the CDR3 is TGTGCCAGTAGTATAAACAGGGGGTCGGGGGCCAACGTCCTGACTTTC. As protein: CASSINRGSGANVLTF. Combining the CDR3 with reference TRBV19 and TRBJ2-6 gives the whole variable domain DGGITQSPKYLFRKEGQNVTLSCEQNLNHDAMYWYRQDPGQGLRLIYYSQIVNDFQKGDIAEGYSVSREKKESFPLTVTSAQKNPTAFYLCASSINRGSGANVLTFGAGSRLTVL.

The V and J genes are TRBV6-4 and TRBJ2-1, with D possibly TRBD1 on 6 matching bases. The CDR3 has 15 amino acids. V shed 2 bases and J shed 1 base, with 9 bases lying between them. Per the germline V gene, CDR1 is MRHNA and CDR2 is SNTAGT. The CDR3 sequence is CASSDGTKSYNEQFF. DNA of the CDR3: TGTGCCAGCAGTGACGGGACAAAATCCTACAATGAGCAGTTCTTC.